The T cell receptor beta chain described here comes from a study of blood T cell repertoires in COVID-19. Study details: Samples of COVID-19 (acute and convalescent) were obtained from the United States, Italy and Spain. PBMCs, B-cell-depleted T cells, or T cells provided the cDNA or gDNA that made up the material.

Study processing details: Estimated nucleated cell counts came from reference gene primer amplification. Libraries were prepared by immunoSEQ multiplex PCR; TCRdb keeps only in-frame clonotypes and omits some of them. That table supplies the V and J calls and clone size; D and trimming were determined from the DNA. The table records approximately 200,000 clones, 94% of them present only once. Enrolment of Seattle patients took place during active infection, and they were followed longitudinally. The CDR3 has 18 residues. The sequencing sample was made of peripheral blood. V gene TRBV21-1 combines with J gene TRBJ1-5; the tabulated D call, TRBD1, remains unverified against the DNA. TRBV21-1 is recorded as a pseudogene. The TCR was taken from a young man with COVID-19, enrolled during active disease. The CDR3 DNA sequence: TGTGCCAGCAGCAAAAACGGGACAGAGGAACGTAGCAATCAGCCCCAGCATTTT. It yields the protein CASSKNGTEERSNQPQHF.